This T cell receptor (beta chain) was captured by sequencing in a study of blood T cell repertoires in COVID-19. In the study overall: T cells, B-cell-depleted T cells, or PBMCs supplied cDNA or gDNA.

The CDR3 is 17 residues long. The junction had 14 bases not matched to a gene; V was cut back by 8 bases and J by 2 bases. Germline V CDR1 and CDR2: MNHNS, SASEGT. Per the original data handling: Reference gene primer amplification yielded estimated nucleated cell counts. Only in-frame clones appear in the TCRdb table, and some are missing; sequencing was by immunoSEQ multiplex PCR. Clone size and the V and J calls come from that table; the DNA yielded D and trimming. Of 55,000 to 85,000 clones detected, 90% appear once; the ten largest clones hold 4.5% to 5.5%. The sample comprised peripheral blood. The rearrangement uses TRBV6-1 and TRBJ2-5; TRBD1 agrees at 10 bases. This receptor was identified in a woman aged 18-30 years with acute or convalescent COVID-19. CDR3 sequence reads: CASCGTGAFLLQETQYF. As DNA, the CDR3 is TGTGCCAGCTGTGGGACAGGGGCTTTCCTCTTACAAGAGACCCAGTACTTC.